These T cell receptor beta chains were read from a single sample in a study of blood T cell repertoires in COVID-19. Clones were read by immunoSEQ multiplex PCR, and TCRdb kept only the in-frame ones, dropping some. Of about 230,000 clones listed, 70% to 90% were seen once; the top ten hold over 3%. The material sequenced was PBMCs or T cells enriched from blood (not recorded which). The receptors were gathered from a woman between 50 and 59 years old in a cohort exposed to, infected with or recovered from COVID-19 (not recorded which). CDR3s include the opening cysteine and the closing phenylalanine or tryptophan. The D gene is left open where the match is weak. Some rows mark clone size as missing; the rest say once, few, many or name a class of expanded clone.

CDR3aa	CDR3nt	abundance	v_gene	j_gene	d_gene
CATGSGGRNEQFF	TGTGCCACCGGGAGCGGGGGGAGGAATGAGCAGTTCTTC	-	TRBV24-1	TRBJ2-1	TRBD2
CASRGPGQGAYYGYTF	TGTGCCAGCAGAGGCCCGGGACAAGGGGCTTACTATGGCTACACCTTC	-	TRBV2	TRBJ1-2	-
CASSPSAGTSYEQYF	TGTGCCAGCTCACCCTCAGCGGGGACATCCTACGAGCAGTACTTC	-	TRBV18	TRBJ2-7	-
CASTPEGQVTSPLHF	TGTGCCAGCACCCCAGAGGGACAGGTGACTTCACCCCTCCACTTT	few	TRBV28	TRBJ1-6	TRBD1
CASSEYPVAGGRNTEAFF	TGTGCCAGCAGTGAATATCCTGTTGCGGGCGGACGAAACACTGAAGCTTTCTTT	-	TRBV2	TRBJ1-1	-
CAWSGRDSPYEQYF	TGTGCCTGGAGTGGCCGGGACAGTCCCTACGAGCAGTACTTC	-	TRBV30	TRBJ2-7	TRBD1
CASSVGSTGLGEKLFF	TGTGCCAGCAGCGTAGGGTCCACAGGGCTGGGTGAAAAACTGTTTTTT	once	TRBV9	TRBJ1-4	-
CASSRGQGTYNEQFF	TGTGCCAGCTCCCGGGGACAGGGAACCTACAATGAGCAGTTCTTC	once	TRBV18	TRBJ2-1	TRBD1
CASSPGGTIPNEQFF	TGTGCCAGCTCGCCTGGGGGGACTATCCCCAATGAGCAGTTCTTC	-	TRBV9	TRBJ2-1	TRBD2
CSVEGTSGASYNEQFF	TGCAGCGTTGAGGGGACTAGCGGGGCCTCCTACAATGAGCAGTTCTTC	-	TRBV29-1	TRBJ2-1	TRBD2
CATSAGGYYNEQFF	TGTGCCACCAGTGCGGGGGGTTACTACAATGAGCAGTTCTTC	-	TRBV24-1	TRBJ2-1	TRBD2
CASSRTSGGPYNEQFF	TGTGCCAGCAGCCGGACTAGCGGGGGACCCTACAATGAGCAGTTCTTC	-	TRBV7-2	TRBJ2-1	TRBD2
CASSKGGGYNEKLFF	TGTGCCAGCAGCAAAGGGGGGGGTTATAATGAAAAACTGTTTTTT	-	TRBV21-1	TRBJ1-4	-
CASNGGDSMNTEAFF	TGTGCCAGCAATGGGGGGGACTCCATGAACACTGAAGCTTTCTTT	-	TRBV5-8	TRBJ1-1	-
CASSESPRQGFQPQHF	TGTGCCAGCAGTGAATCCCCGAGGCAGGGGTTTCAGCCCCAGCATTTT	once	TRBV6-1	TRBJ1-5	-
CASSLDPDNGGYQPQHF	TGTGCCAGCAGCTTAGACCCTGACAACGGAGGTTACCAGCCCCAGCATTTT	-	TRBV7-9	TRBJ1-5	-
CATDSGAYDTQYF	TGTGCCACTGACAGCGGGGCGTACGATACGCAGTATTTT	few	TRBV2	TRBJ2-3	TRBD2
CASRTGTGIETQYF	TGTGCCAGCAGGACCGGGACAGGGATAGAGACCCAGTACTTC	-	TRBV5-4	TRBJ2-5	TRBD1
CASGLAPVYEQYF	TGTGCTAGTGGTTTGGCCCCCGTCTACGAGCAGTACTTC	-	TRBV12-5	TRBJ2-7	-
CASSTLPSGGSGETQYF	TGTGCCAGTAGTACCCTCCCCAGCGGGGGGTCGGGAGAGACCCAGTACTTC	few	TRBV19	TRBJ2-5	TRBD2
CAISPGGSYNEQFF	TGTGCCATCAGTCCCGGGGGGTCCTACAATGAGCAGTTCTTC	-	TRBV10-3	TRBJ2-1	TRBD2
CASSSNSQGSTGELFF	TGTGCCAGCAGCTCAAATAGCCAGGGTTCCACCGGGGAGCTGTTTTTT	-	TRBV5-4	TRBJ2-2	-
CASSQQFVQSYEKLFF	TGTGCCAGCAGCCAACAGTTCGTACAGAGCTATGAAAAACTGTTTTTT	-	TRBV4-2	TRBJ1-4	-
CATSDLFGAEGYTF	TGTGCCACCAGTGATTTGTTCGGCGCGGAGGGCTACACCTTC	-	TRBV24-1	TRBJ1-2	-
CASSPHRAYEQYF	TGTGCCAGCAGTCCCCACCGAGCCTACGAGCAGTACTTC	-	TRBV6-2/TRBV6-3	TRBJ2-7	-
CASSPRDRKGYTF	TGTGCCAGCAGCCCCCGGGACAGAAAAGGCTACACCTTC	-	TRBV7-9	TRBJ1-2	TRBD1
CATFNTRGRGDTEAFF	TGTGCCACCTTTAATACGAGGGGGCGAGGTGACACTGAAGCTTTCTTT	-	TRBV28	TRBJ1-1	TRBD1
CASSFRTGELFF	TGTGCCAGCAGTTTTCGCACCGGGGAGCTGTTTTTT	-	TRBV27	TRBJ2-2	-
CASSFLKGDGDYYNEQFF	TGCGCCAGCAGCTTTCTGAAGGGAGACGGGGATTACTACAATGAGCAGTTCTTC	-	TRBV5-1	TRBJ2-1	-
CASSPGHQGDTQYF	TGTGCCAGTAGTCCGGGACATCAGGGGGATACGCAGTATTTT	once	TRBV19	TRBJ2-3	-
CASSTYTVRDSSSNQPQHF	TGTGCCAGTAGCACCTATACCGTCCGGGACAGTAGTAGCAATCAGCCCCAGCATTTT	-	TRBV19	TRBJ1-5	TRBD1
CASRNRGTTGNGNTIYF	TGTGCCAGCAGGAACAGGGGAACCACAGGCAATGGAAACACCATATATTTT	-	TRBV2	TRBJ1-3	TRBD1
CASGLGTGYTEAFF	TGTGCTAGTGGTTTGGGGACAGGGTACACTGAAGCTTTCTTT	-	TRBV12-5	TRBJ1-1	TRBD1
CASSPSRWGEPNYGYTF	TGTGCCAGCAGCCCCTCTCGTTGGGGAGAACCAAACTATGGCTACACCTTC	-	TRBV7-3	TRBJ1-2	-
CASSIAATSGGTDTQYF	TGTGCCAGTAGTATAGCCGCGACTAGCGGGGGAACAGATACGCAGTATTTT	-	TRBV19	TRBJ2-3	TRBD2
CASSSSIQIPGQETQYF	TGTGCCAGTAGTTCATCAATCCAGATCCCGGGCCAAGAGACCCAGTACTTC	-	TRBV19	TRBJ2-5	-
CASSEVRGGLSTDTQYF	TGTGCCAGCAGTGAAGTGCGGGGGGGATTAAGCACAGATACGCAGTATTTT	-	TRBV6-1	TRBJ2-3	TRBD2
CTIGDYGYTF	TGTACGATAGGGGACTATGGCTACACCTTC	once	TRBV21-1	TRBJ1-2	-
CAWSLEGGYSYTF	TGTGCCTGGAGTTTAGAAGGGGGCTACTCCTACACCTTC	-	TRBV30	TRBJ1-2	TRBD1
CASTGIRTGGGTGELFF	TGTGCCAGTACCGGGATCCGGACAGGGGGCGGTACCGGGGAGCTGTTTTTT	-	TRBV19	TRBJ2-2	TRBD1
CASSGQGASEQYF	TGTGCCAGCAGCGGACAGGGGGCTAGCGAGCAGTACTTC	-	TRBV11-2	TRBJ2-7	TRBD1
CASSRGQGDEKLFF	TGTGCCAGCTCCCGGGGACAGGGAGATGAAAAACTGTTTTTT	-	TRBV6-5	TRBJ1-4	TRBD1